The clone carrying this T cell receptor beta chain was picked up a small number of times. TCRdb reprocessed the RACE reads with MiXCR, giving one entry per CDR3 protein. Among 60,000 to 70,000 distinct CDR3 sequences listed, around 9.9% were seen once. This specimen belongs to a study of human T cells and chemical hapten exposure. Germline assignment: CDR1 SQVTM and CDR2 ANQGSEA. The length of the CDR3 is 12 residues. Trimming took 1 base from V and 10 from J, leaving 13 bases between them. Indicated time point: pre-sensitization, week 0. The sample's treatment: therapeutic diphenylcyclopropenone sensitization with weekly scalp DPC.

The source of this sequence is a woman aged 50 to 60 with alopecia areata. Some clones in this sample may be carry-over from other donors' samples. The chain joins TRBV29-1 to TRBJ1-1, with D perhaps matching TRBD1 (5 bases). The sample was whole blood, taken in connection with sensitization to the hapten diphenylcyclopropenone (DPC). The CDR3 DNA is TGCAGCGTTGAAGGGGCAGGGCCTGGAGCTTTCTTT. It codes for CSVEGAGPGAFF.